This T cell receptor beta chain was captured by sequencing in a study of T-cell memory formation after mild COVID-19. Trimming removed 2 bases from V and 4 bases from J, with 27 bases in between. Looked up from germline, CDR1 is SGHRS and CDR2 is YFSETQ. The CDR3 covers 19 residues. Using its own MiXCR run on the 5' RACE reads, TCRdb lists one record per CDR3 protein. Here the sample spans approximately 500,000 distinct CDR3 sequences, roughly 25% being singletons. This receptor was taken from an adult woman who had mild COVID-19 (a few samples of this study predate the infection). Cell type and time point are not known. The chain employs TRBV5-1 and TRBJ1-1; TRBD1 is a possible D gene (5 bases). Sequencing was carried out using PBMCs or a T cell subset sorted from them (not recorded which). The CDR3 protein is CASSLGMGELGRFGTEAFF. As DNA, the CDR3 is TGCGCCAGCAGCTTAGGCATGGGGGAATTGGGGCGGTTTGGCACTGAAGCTTTCTTT.